The text below deals with one TCR beta chain. Looked up from germline, CDR1 is LNHDA and CDR2 is SQIVND (reference sequence). Trimming shortened V by 3 bases and J by 14 bases, and 17 bases separated the two germline ends. This CDR3 contains 13 residues. This specimen belongs to a study of neoadjuvant anti-PD-1 for oral cavity cancer. TCRdb's copy holds only in-frame clones and misses some; the assay was immunoSEQ multiplex PCR. The sample includes 25,000 or so clones, roughly 30% seen only once; the top ten take roughly 15%. This sample's time point: after neoadjuvant nivolumab, at surgical resection. These newly diagnosed stage II-IVA oral cavity squamous cell carcinoma patients had no prior systemic or radiation treatment. Cohort: HPV-negative, locally advanced oral cavity squamous cell carcinoma patients.

Sample: tumor tissue, taken after nivolumab (anti-PD-1) treatment. The TCR was taken from a person aged 40 to 85 with oral cavity squamous cell carcinoma. The rearrangement uses TRBV19 and TRBJ2-1, with D unclear. Here the CDR3 reads CASSIRSSGVEFF. CDR3 bases: TGTGCCAGTAGTATTAGGTCGTCTGGAGTGGAGTTCTTC.